This T cell receptor beta chain was retrieved from a study of OX40 agonist ivuxolimab in advanced cancers. Some clones are missing from TCRdb's copy, which holds only in-frame ones; the method was immunoSEQ multiplex PCR. Counted here are under 100,000 clones, 92% occurring once; the ten biggest clones make up nearly 0.55%. The CDR3 length is 13 residues. Germline lookup yields CDR1 SGHRS and CDR2 YFSETQ. With 4 bases removed from V and 5 bases from J, the gap between germline ends came to 12 bases. The sample here was CD4+ or CD8+ T cells sorted from blood, taken in a trial of the OX40 agonist ivuxolimab. The TCR sequence derives from an adult with an advanced solid tumor such as melanoma, head and neck, liver or kidney cancer. The chain employs TRBV5-1 and TRBJ1-1; D is perhaps TRBD1 (5 bases). CDR3 nucleotide sequence: TGCGCCAGCAGCAAGGGGACGGCAACTGAAGCTTTCTTT. Protein sequence: CASSKGTATEAFF.